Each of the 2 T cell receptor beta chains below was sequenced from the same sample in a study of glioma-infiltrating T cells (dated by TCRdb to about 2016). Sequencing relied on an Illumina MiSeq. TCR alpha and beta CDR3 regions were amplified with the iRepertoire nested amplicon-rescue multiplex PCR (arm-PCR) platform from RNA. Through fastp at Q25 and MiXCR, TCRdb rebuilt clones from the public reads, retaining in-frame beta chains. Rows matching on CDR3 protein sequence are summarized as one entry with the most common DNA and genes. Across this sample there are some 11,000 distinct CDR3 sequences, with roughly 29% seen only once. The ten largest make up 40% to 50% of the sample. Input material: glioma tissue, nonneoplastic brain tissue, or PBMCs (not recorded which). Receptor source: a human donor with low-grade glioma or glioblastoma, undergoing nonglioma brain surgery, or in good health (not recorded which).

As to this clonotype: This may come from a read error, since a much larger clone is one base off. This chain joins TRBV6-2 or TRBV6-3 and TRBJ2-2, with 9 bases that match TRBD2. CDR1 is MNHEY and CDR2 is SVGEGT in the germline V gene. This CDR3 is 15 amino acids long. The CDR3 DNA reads TGTGCCAGCAGTAATAGCGGGGGAGACACCGGGCAGCTGTTTTTT. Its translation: CASSNSGGDTGQLFF.

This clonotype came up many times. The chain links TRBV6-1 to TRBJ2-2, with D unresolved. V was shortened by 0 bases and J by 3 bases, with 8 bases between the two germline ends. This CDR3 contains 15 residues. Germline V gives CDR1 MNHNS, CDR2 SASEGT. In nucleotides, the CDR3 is TGTGCCAGCAGTGAAGCGGGCAGCTACACCGGGGAGCTGTTTTTT. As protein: CASSEAGSYTGELFF.